This paragraph covers one T cell receptor (beta chain) sequence. Its target is unknown. The method was immunoSEQ multiplex PCR; TCRdb's version includes in-frame clones alone and lacks a portion of them. The sample contains 300,000 to 500,000 clones, less than 90% of which appear only once. The data derive from a study of Ad26.COV2.S vaccination and SARS-CoV-2 variants. Looking at the study overall: In the study, Ad26.COV2.S was injected intramuscularly once, or twice 56 days apart. General study results and limits: Assessments of TCR breadth and depth may have underestimated the total T cell responses. Reports say spike-specific CD8+ and CD4+ T cell responses covered substantial breadth after vaccination.

Germline CDR1 is SGHNT and CDR2 is YYREEE (reference sequence). V trimming: 4 bases; J trimming: 4 bases; junction bases outside the gene matches: 11. The CDR3 runs to 18 residues. Treatment indicated: roughly 18 received Ad26.COV2.S at low or high dose, single or two shots; roughly five received placebo; per-sample allocation not given. Sample collection was performed on day 63 after the first vaccine or placebo injection. An Ad26 vector expressing Wuhan-strain SARS-CoV-2 spike constituted the vaccine. This TCR was recovered from a person between 18 and 59 years old who received the Ad26.COV2.S COVID-19 vaccine or a placebo. This chain connects TRBV5-4 to TRBJ2-3; 14 bases fit TRBD2. The source was peripheral blood, collected in a trial of Ad26.COV2.S vaccine versus placebo. CDR3 DNA sequence: TGTGCCAGCAGCCAGGGACTAGCGGGGGCTGGAACCCCAGATACGCAGTATTTT. Its protein product is CASSQGLAGAGTPDTQYF. Looking up the rest from reference TRBV5-4 and TRBJ2-3 gives the full variable domain: ETGVTQSPTHLIKTRGQQVTLRCSSQSGHNTVSWYQQALGQGPQFIFQYYREEENGRGNFPPRFSGLQFPNYSSELNVNALELDDSALYLCASSQGLAGAGTPDTQYFGPGTRLTVL.